Each of the 29 T cell receptor beta chains below was sequenced from the same sample in a study of graft-versus-host responses after intestinal transplantation. The protocol was immunoSEQ multiplex PCR, while the TCRdb copy is restricted to in-frame clones and leaves out a portion. The table lists about 27,000 clones, more than 90% of them singletons. This material consisted of PBMCs, taken nearly 31 days after intestinal transplant. The source is a human patient who received an intestinal transplant, so some T cells may come from the graft donor.

The CDR3 DNA is TGTGCCAGCAGTTCCTCGAAGGGAGGTTTGGACGAGCAGTACTTC. Amino acids: CASSSSKGGLDEQYF. The chain couples TRBV28 to TRBJ2-5, with a possible D match to TRBD2 (6 bases). The J call may not be correct, given that the DNA end is closer to TRBJ2-7. The CDR3 covers 15 residues. CDR1 and CDR2 (germline): MDHEN, SYDVKM.

The genes are TRBV5-1 and TRBJ2-3, with 11 bases fitting TRBD2. The CDR3 loop spans 15 amino acids. V lost 0 bases and J lost 4; bases outside the gene matches: 1. Germline loops: CDR1 SGHRS, CDR2 YFSETQ. DNA for the CDR3: TGCGCCAGCAGCTTGGGACTAGCGGGACCAGATACGCAGTATTTT. Its protein product is CASSLGLAGPDTQYF.

J is TRBJ1-6 and V is TRBV6-9; D remains ambiguous. From germline, CDR1 is MNHGY and CDR2 SVAAGI. This CDR3 region has 14 residues. Trimming took 3 bases from V and 10 from J, leaving 13 bases between them. The CDR3 sequence is CASSYPEGRSPLHF. CDR3 nucleotide sequence: TGTGCCAGCAGTTACCCGGAGGGCAGGTCACCCCTCCACTTT.

This clone was found once. V usage is TRBV11-2 and J usage is TRBJ2-7, with 7 nucleotides matching TRBD1. This CDR3 comprises 13 residues. V shed 2 bases and J 2 bases; nucleotides not matched to a gene: 0. Germline assignment: CDR1 SGHAT and CDR2 FQNNGV. This CDR3 is CASSLRGPYEQYF. The CDR3 nucleotides are TGTGCCAGCAGCTTAAGGGGGCCCTACGAGCAGTACTTC. Drawing the rest from reference TRBV11-2 and TRBJ2-7, the complete variable domain is EAGVAQSPRYKIIEKRQSVAFWCNPISGHATLYWYQQILGQGPKLLIQFQNNGVVDDSQLPKDRFSAERLKGVDSTLKIQPAKLEDSAVYLCASSLRGPYEQYFGPGTRLTVT.

The chain is built from TRBV19 and TRBJ2-5; D not certain. CDR1 LNHDA and CDR2 SQIVND come from the germline V gene (reference sequence). V lost 1 base and J lost 5, with 14 bases in between. This CDR3 spans 15 amino acids. The CDR3 region has the DNA TGTGCCAGTAGTATAGGCAGCCTCGGTACGGAGACCCAGTACTTC. Translated, it gives CASSIGSLGTETQYF.

The rearrangement links TRBV27 to TRBJ2-7, with D uncertain. Trimming pared 0 bases from V and 2 bases from J, leaving 11 bases between. This CDR3 has 15 amino acids. Per germline, CDR1 MNHEY and CDR2 SMNVEV (reference sequence). Here the CDR3 DNA reads TGTGCCAGCAGTTTATCGTTCCCGCCCGCCTACGAGCAGTACTTC. Residues: CASSLSFPPAYEQYF.

This sequence joins TRBV9 and TRBJ2-1; the match to TRBD2 covers 8 bases. V shed 2 bases, J shed 5 bases, and the junction held 6 bases outside the gene matches. The CDR3 runs to 15 residues. CDR1 and CDR2 (germline): SGDLS, YYNGEE. DNA of the CDR3: TGTGCCAGCAGCGTCGCACTAGCGGACAACAATGAGCAGTTCTTC. It encodes CASSVALADNNEQFF.

This clone was counted a single time. The V call is TRBV2, the J call TRBJ2-7; 7 bases map to TRBD2. Germline assignment: CDR1 SNHLY and CDR2 FYNNEI. V was pared by 3 bases and J by 3 bases, with 5 bases of the junction left unmatched. CDR3 length: 14 amino acids. CDR3 nucleotides: TGTGCCAGCAGTGACGGGGGGATTTACTACGAGCAGTACTTC. This sequence encodes CASSDGGIYYEQYF. Complete variable domain (other parts from reference TRBV2 and TRBJ2-7): EPEVTQTPSHQVTQMGQEVILRCVPISNHLYFYWYRQILGQKVEFLVSFYNNEISEKSEIFDDQFSVERPDGSNFTLKIRSTKLEDSAMYFCASSDGGIYYEQYFGPGTRLTVT.

V and J are TRBV27 and TRBJ1-6, with D unresolved. The V gene lost 3 bases and the J gene lost 7 bases, with 7 bases spanning the gap. The germline gives CDR1 MNHEY, CDR2 SMNVEV (reference sequence). The length of the CDR3 is 13 residues. The CDR3 reads CASSLSGNSPLHF. The DNA of the CDR3 is TGTGCCAGCAGTTTGTCCGGGAATTCACCCCTCCACTTT.

In regard to this clone: Other DNA sequences in this specimen translate into the identical CDR3. The genes are TRBV5-4 and TRBJ1-2; a weak D match, TRBD1 (6 bases). In germline, CDR1 is SGHNT, CDR2 YYREEE (reference sequence). The V and J ends lost 0 bases and 4 bases respectively, with 7 bases between them. The CDR3 loop spans 13 amino acids. The CDR3: CASSLGGGYGYTF. CDR3 bases: TGTGCCAGCAGCTTGGGAGGGGGCTATGGCTACACCTTC.

The chain joins TRBV9 to TRBJ2-5; the match to TRBD1 covers 7 bases. The V gene end was trimmed by 3 bases and the J gene end by 6 bases; junction bases not matched to a gene: 8. In germline, CDR1 is SGDLS, CDR2 YYNGEE. The CDR3 spans 14 residues. CDR3 DNA: TGTGCCAGCAGCGGGGACAGTCTGCGACAGACCCAGTACTTC. Translated, it gives CASSGDSLRQTQYF.

This chain connects TRBV4-1 to TRBJ2-3, with D possibly TRBD1 on 6 matching bases. This CDR3 has 14 residues. V was cut by 0 bases and J by 3 bases, with 7 bases left in between. CDR1 and CDR2 (germline): MGHRA, YSYEKL. The CDR3 DNA reads as TGCGCCAGCAGCCAAGATAGGGGGACAGATACGCAGTATTTT. Protein sequence: CASSQDRGTDTQYF.

This clone was counted a single time. This rearrangement joins TRBV9 to TRBJ2-7; no clear D. The CDR3 extends over 13 amino acids. With 4 bases removed from V and 4 bases from J, the gap between germline ends came to 12 bases. Germline CDR1 reads SGDLS; CDR2 reads YYNGEE. The CDR3 nucleotides read TGTGCCAGCAGCCCCACGGGCTTGTACGAGCAGTACTTC. Translating it yields CASSPTGLYEQYF.

DNA for the CDR3: TGTGCCAGCAGTGGACGGAACATGAACACTGAAGCTTTCTTT. It is translated as CASSGRNMNTEAFF. The genes are TRBV6-1 and TRBJ1-1; unclear D gene. Germline V gene lookup returns CDR1 MNHNS and CDR2 SASEGT. The CDR3 totals 14 residues. Trimming took off 4 bases at V and 0 bases at J, with 9 bases between the two ends.

The CDR3 DNA reads as TGCGCCAGCAGCCCCCGGGGGGGGCTTTACAATGAGCAGTTCTTC. It specifies CASSPRGGLYNEQFF. The chain combines TRBV5-1 with TRBJ2-1, with 8 bases that match TRBD2. The CDR3 sequence is 15 residues long. J gave up 4 bases and V 4 bases, and 7 bases lay outside the gene matches. CDR1 is SGHRS and CDR2 is YFSETQ in the germline V gene.

V usage is TRBV19 and J usage is TRBJ2-5, with D unclear. From germline, CDR1 is LNHDA and CDR2 SQIVND (reference sequence). The length of the CDR3 is 13 residues. With 1 base removed from V and 3 bases from J, the gap between germline ends came to 6 bases. CDR3 sequence (DNA): TGTGCCAGTAGTATAGCGCCGGAAGAGACCCAGTACTTC. This codes for CASSIAPEETQYF.

In DNA form, the CDR3 reads TGTGCCAGCAGTCCCTATTTAAAGGGGGCCGGGGAGCTGTTTTTT. It encodes CASSPYLKGAGELFF. The chain joins TRBV2 to TRBJ2-2, with D perhaps matching TRBD1 (6 bases). The V gene's germline CDR1 is SNHLY and CDR2 FYNNEI. Trimming removed 5 bases at V and 6 bases at J, with 16 bases between. CDR3 length: 15 amino acids. The full variable domain, in which reference TRBV2 and TRBJ2-2 provide the parts outside the CDR3, is EPEVTQTPSHQVTQMGQEVILRCVPISNHLYFYWYRQILGQKVEFLVSFYNNEISEKSEIFDDQFSVERPDGSNFTLKIRSTKLEDSAMYFCASSPYLKGAGELFFGEGSRLTVL.

The chain carries TRBV5-6 and TRBJ1-1, with D unresolved. Trimming shortened V by 2 bases and J by 3 bases, and 5 bases separated the two germline ends. The germline CDR1 and CDR2 sequences are SGHDT and YYEEEE. The CDR3 has 12 amino acids. CDR3 region: CASSFPDTEAFF. As DNA, the CDR3 is TGTGCCAGCAGCTTTCCGGACACTGAAGCTTTCTTT.

The CDR3 region is CASSPGTLIWGGETQYF. Written as DNA, the CDR3 is TGTGCCAGCAGCCCCGGGACCCTGATATGGGGCGGGGAGACCCAGTACTTC. The rearrangement uses TRBV11-2 and TRBJ2-5, with D perhaps being TRBD1 or TRBD2 (5 bases each). The CDR3 is 17 amino acids. Germline-derived CDR1 and CDR2 are SGHAT and FQNNGV. V was pared by 5 bases and J by 5 bases, with 24 bases between.

V and J are TRBV18 and TRBJ1-2; the D gene is possibly TRBD1 (6 bases). This CDR3 comprises 13 residues. Trimming left V 4 bases short and J 2 bases short, with 8 bases between. The germline V gene has CDR1 KGHSH and CDR2 LQKENI. In nucleotides, the CDR3 is TGTGCCAGCTCACTACAGGGAAACTATGGCTACACCTTC. This codes for CASSLQGNYGYTF.

The chain links TRBV5-5 to TRBJ1-1; D remains unclear. The CDR3 totals 13 residues. V lost 0 bases and J lost 0, with 3 bases in between. Germline loops: CDR1 SGHKS, CDR2 YYEKEE (reference sequence). CDR3 nucleotide sequence: TGTGCCAGCAGCTTGGCGCTGAACACTGAAGCTTTCTTT. This codes for CASSLALNTEAFF.

The chain carries TRBV7-2 and TRBJ1-1; a weak D match, TRBD1 (6 bases). Trimming removed 5 bases from V and 6 bases from J, with 22 bases in between. CDR1 is SGHTA and CDR2 is FQGNSA in the germline V gene. The CDR3 covers 16 residues. CDR3 nucleotide sequence: TGTGCCAGCAGCCAGTGGGAGACAGGAATGCTCTCTGAAGCTTTCTTT. It codes for CASSQWETGMLSEAFF.

CDR3 region: CATSPRTGTHEQYF. As DNA, the CDR3 is TGTGCCACCAGCCCCAGGACAGGGACCCACGAGCAGTACTTC. The genes are TRBV15 and TRBJ2-7; 8 bases agree with TRBD1. Germline loops: CDR1 LNHNV, CDR2 YYDKDF (reference sequence). The CDR3 consists of 14 residues. Trimming at V came to 5 bases and at J to 5 bases, leaving 8 bases not matched to a gene. The full variable domain, rest sourced from reference TRBV15 and TRBJ2-7, is DAMVIQNPRYQVTQFGKPVTLSCSQTLNHNVMYWYQQKSSQAPKLLFHYYDKDFNNEADTPDNFQSRRPNTSFCFLDIRSPGLGDTAMYLCATSPRTGTHEQYFGPGTRLTVT.

The chain links TRBV5-6 to TRBJ1-5; 12 positions match TRBD1. Germline loops: CDR1 SGHDT, CDR2 YYEEEE. The ends lost 0 bases at V and 0 bases at J; junction bases unmatched: 4. This CDR3 contains 18 residues. In DNA, the CDR3 is TGTGCCAGCAGCTTGGCCGGGACAGGGGGCTATAGCAATCAGCCCCAGCATTTT. It codes for CASSLAGTGGYSNQPQHF.

This clone was observed once. The CDR3 coding sequence is TGCGCCAGCAGCCAAGGGCGGGGGGGCCCAGATACGCAGTATTTT. Translation gives CASSQGRGGPDTQYF. V usage is TRBV4-3 and J usage is TRBJ2-3, with 9 bases identical to TRBD2. Germline CDR1 is LGHNA and CDR2 is YSLEER. V shed 1 base and J 4 bases; nucleotides not matched to a gene: 3. This CDR3 is 15 amino acids long.

This clone appeared a single time. The rearrangement links TRBV15 to TRBJ1-1; D unresolved. V lost 3 bases and J lost 4, with 9 bases in between. This CDR3 has 13 residues. The germline gives CDR1 LNHNV, CDR2 YYDKDF (reference sequence). The chain's CDR3 is CATSSRRFTEAFF. CDR3 DNA: TGTGCCACCAGCAGCAGACGCTTCACTGAAGCTTTCTTT. Drawing the rest from reference TRBV15 and TRBJ1-1, the complete variable domain is DAMVIQNPRYQVTQFGKPVTLSCSQTLNHNVMYWYQQKSSQAPKLLFHYYDKDFNNEADTPDNFQSRRPNTSFCFLDIRSPGLGDTAMYLCATSSRRFTEAFFGQGTRLTVV.

V gene TRBV4-1 combines with J gene TRBJ2-7, with D tentatively TRBD1 (5 bases). V lost 4 bases, J lost 5 bases, and 15 bases lay in between. The CDR3 has 14 amino acids. Germline lookup yields CDR1 MGHRA and CDR2 YSYEKL. The chain's CDR3 is CASSPPGFDDEQYF. In DNA, the CDR3 is TGCGCCAGCAGCCCTCCAGGGTTTGACGACGAGCAGTACTTC.

The table lists this clone with a count of one. J is TRBJ2-5 and V is TRBV28, with D perhaps being TRBD1 or TRBD2 (5 bases each). CDR3 length: 17 residues. Deletions cut 5 bases from V and 4 bases from J, with 23 bases between. The V gene's germline CDR1 is MDHEN and CDR2 SYDVKM. The CDR3 reads CASSPLGPRGVGETQYF. The CDR3 DNA sequence: TGTGCCAGCAGTCCCCTGGGACCGAGAGGTGTTGGAGAGACCCAGTACTTC.

The chain carries TRBV30 and TRBJ2-1; TRBD2 matches 10 bases. CDR1 is GTSNPN and CDR2 is SVGIG in the germline V gene (reference sequence). Trimming cost V 0 bases and J 0 bases; bases outside gene matches: 11. The CDR3 contains 19 residues. The CDR3 region is CAWSVSLAGSRSSYNEQFF. For the CDR3, the DNA is TGTGCCTGGAGTGTATCACTAGCGGGATCGAGGAGCTCCTACAATGAGCAGTTCTTC.